What follows describes a single T cell receptor beta chain. This CDR3 region has 15 residues. J was trimmed by 7 bases and V by 5 bases; bases with no gene match: 8. The V gene's germline CDR1 is SGHTA and CDR2 FQGNSA. Systemic immunosuppression or autoimmune disease history was grounds to exclude patients. These data are taken from a study of OX40 agonist ivuxolimab in advanced cancers. Profiled with immunoSEQ multiplex PCR; TCRdb holds only in-frame clones, not every one. Of nearly 80,000 clones in the sample, 90% are singletons; the top ten hold 0.25% to 0.35%. The input for sequencing was CD4+ or CD8+ T cells sorted from blood, taken in a trial of the OX40 agonist ivuxolimab. The TCR originated in an adult with an advanced solid tumor such as melanoma, head and neck, liver or kidney cancer. This chain joins TRBV7-2 and TRBJ2-1, with 10 bases identical to TRBD1. CDR3 coding DNA: TGTGCCAGCAGCCCGAGGACAGGGGGGAGGAATGAGCAGTTCTTC. It is translated as CASSPRTGGRNEQFF.